The rows below give T cell receptor beta chains drawn from one sample of a study of vaccination and CD4 T cells after COVID-19. No cognate antigen is known for these TCRs. TCRdb re-called the PCR reads through MiXCR, storing one row per CDR3 protein. This table holds roughly 10,000 distinct CDR3 sequences, 44% found once. The sequencing sample was made of CD4+ T cells from blood, cultured in vitro. The source of these receptors is a human donor who had recovered from COVID-19. Both conserved end residues are part of each CDR3. The D gene is left open where the match is weak. Clone size appears in some rows only: once, few, many, or a class for an expanded clone.

V gene	clone size	D gene	J gene	CDR3 DNA	CDR3 protein
TRBV4-3	NA	TRBD2	TRBJ2-3	TGCGCCAGCAGCCAAGAGGGGAGGGGACGCAGCACAGATACGCAGTATTTT	CASSQEGRGRSTDTQYF
TRBV6-1	medium-sized	TRBD1	TRBJ1-5	TGTGCCAGCAGCGAAGCTTCGACAGGGTTAGGGCAGCCCCAGCATTTT	CASSEASTGLGQPQHF
TRBV20-1	NA	TRBD1	TRBJ1-2	TGCAGTGCTAGAGAAGGGACAGGGGGCAGCTATGGCCACACCTTC	CSAREGTGGSYGHTF
TRBV29-1	NA	NA	TRBJ1-1	TGCAGCGTCGCCCTGTTCGTCCCGGGGACTGAAGCTTTCTTT	CSVALFVPGTEAFF
TRBV28	NA	TRBD1	TRBJ2-5	TGTGCCAGCAGTCGACAGGGGACTCAGGGGACCCAGTACTTC	CASSRQGTQGTQYF
TRBV7-2	NA	TRBD2	TRBJ2-5	TGTGCCAGCAGCTTAAGCCTGTGGGGGGGTAATCGGGACCAGTACTTC	CASSLSLWGGNRDQYF
TRBV7-8	medium-sized	TRBD1	TRBJ1-1	TGTGCCAGCAGCTTAGGGGACAGGGCACGGGCAGCTTTCTTT	CASSLGDRARAAFF
TRBV5-1	NA	TRBD2	TRBJ2-5	TGCGCCAGCAGCAGGCTAGCGGGGGGGCCTGAGACCCAGTACTTC	CASSRLAGGPETQYF
TRBV6-1	few	NA	TRBJ2-3	TGTGCCAGCTACGCGGCGCATAGCACAGATACGCAGTATTTT	CASYAAHSTDTQYF
TRBV12-3/TRBV12-4	few	NA	TRBJ1-1	TGTGCCAGCAGACCCCGACGTTACACTGAAGCTTTCTTT	CASRPRRYTEAFF
TRBV5-1	few	NA	TRBJ1-1	TGCGCCAGCAGCTTGGTAGACCCCGAGAGGACTGAAGCTTTCTTT	CASSLVDPERTEAFF
TRBV19	few	TRBD2	TRBJ2-5	TGTGCCAGTAGTATCGGGTCGGGTTGGCTAGCGGGGCCCTTCCAAGAGACCCAGTACTTC	CASSIGSGWLAGPFQETQYF
TRBV30	NA	TRBD2	TRBJ2-5	TGTGCCTACTTCGGGGGGGCGAACCAAGAGACCCAGTACTTC	CAYFGGANQETQYF
TRBV7-2	few	TRBD2	TRBJ2-2	TGTGCCAGCAGCTTACGAACTAGCGGGGGAAACACCGGGGAGCTGTTTTTT	CASSLRTSGGNTGELFF